The 32 T cell receptor beta chains below come from one sample, sequenced in a study of cytomegalovirus exposure and HLA in healthy donors. The PCR made use of 60 Vbeta and 13 Jbeta primers. Generated by immunoSEQ multiplex PCR, the TCRdb table keeps only in-frame clones and is missing some. The profile shows a few hundred thousand clones, about 90% of them singletons. Material for sequencing was PBMCs. These receptors were taken from a girl aged 2 to 9 in good health and CMV-seronegative.

This chain joins TRBV18 and TRBJ2-7; TRBD1 is a possible D gene (6 bases). CDR1 is KGHSH and CDR2 is LQKENI in the germline V gene. Trimming removed 6 bases at V and 2 bases at J, with 17 bases between. This CDR3 comprises 15 residues. CDR3 DNA: TGTGCCAGCTCTCGACAGGACCGCGCGGCCTACGAGCAGTACTTC. Protein product: CASSRQDRAAYEQYF.

This clone was seen a few times. V usage is TRBV2 and J usage is TRBJ2-4; possibly TRBD2 for D (6 bases). The CDR3 has 12 residues. The V end lost 6 bases, the J end lost 16 bases, and 19 bases lay between the germline ends. From germline, CDR1 is SNHLY and CDR2 FYNNEI. Written as DNA, the CDR3 is TGTGCCAGCAGGGAGGGAGGCCAGAAGGTCTACTTC. Its translation is CASREGGQKVYF.

The gene calls are TRBV5-6 and TRBJ1-2, with TRBD1 matching over 7 bases. CDR3 size: 14 residues. In germline, CDR1 is SGHDT, CDR2 YYEEEE. V shed 7 bases, J shed 3 bases, and the junction held 9 bases outside the gene matches. The CDR3 loop is CASSTTGAYYGYTF. DNA of the CDR3: TGTGCCAGCTCCACTACAGGGGCTTACTATGGCTACACCTTC.

The rearrangement uses TRBV18 and TRBJ1-5, with a possible D match to TRBD1 (6 bases). Germline CDR1 is KGHSH and CDR2 is LQKENI. V was cut by 2 bases and J by 7 bases, with 12 bases left in between. This CDR3 has 14 residues. CDR3 DNA sequence: TGTGCCAGCTCACCAGACGATAGGGGGCAGCCCCAGCATTTT. Amino acids: CASSPDDRGQPQHF.

This clone was found once. V is TRBV6-1 and J is TRBJ1-1; 10 bases align to TRBD1. CDR3 length: 15 amino acids. Germline CDR1 is MNHNS and CDR2 is SASEGT. J was trimmed by 7 bases and V by 1 base; bases with no gene match: 6. Here the CDR3 DNA reads TGTGCCAGCAGTGAAGGCGGACAGGGGGTGGATGAAGCTTTCTTT. Translating gives CASSEGGQGVDEAFF.

The chain recombines TRBV27 with TRBJ2-2; D is uncertain. Germline V gives CDR1 MNHEY, CDR2 SMNVEV (reference sequence). V lost 1 base, J lost 6 bases, and 3 bases lay in between. This CDR3 contains 12 residues. The CDR3 loop reads CASSLFAGELFF. The CDR3 DNA reads as TGTGCCAGCAGTTTATTCGCCGGGGAGCTGTTTTTT.

This clone was detected only once. The V and J genes are TRBV5-8 and TRBJ2-5, with D possibly matching TRBD1 (6 bases). Germline assignment: CDR1 SGHTS and CDR2 YDEGEE. The CDR3 has 15 residues. The V end was cut by 4 bases, the J end by 5 bases, with 18 bases between. CDR3 DNA sequence: TGTGCCAGCAGCGGCGGACAGTCTGGGTGGGAGACCCAGTACTTC. Its protein is CASSGGQSGWETQYF.

The chain employs TRBV5-1 and TRBJ2-7; 7 nucleotides line up with TRBD1. This CDR3 spans 13 amino acids. Germline V gene lookup returns CDR1 SGHRS and CDR2 YFSETQ. J gave up 5 bases and V 3 bases, and 5 bases lay outside the gene matches. As DNA, the CDR3 is TGCGCCAGCAGCTGGGGACAGAAGGACGAGCAGTACTTC. This sequence encodes CASSWGQKDEQYF.

V is TRBV5-1 and J is TRBJ1-2, with TRBD1 matching over 7 bases. V gave up 0 bases and J gave up 5 bases; unmatched junction bases: 7. Germline CDR1 SGHRS, CDR2 YFSETQ. The CDR3 totals 15 residues. CDR3 DNA sequence: TGCGCCAGCAGCTTGGGCCTAGGGGGCCCATATGGCTACACCTTC. This codes for CASSLGLGGPYGYTF.

This sequence joins TRBV27 and TRBJ2-1, with D hard to call. The germline V and J ends were trimmed by 4 bases and 6 bases, with 19 bases remaining between them. Germline values: CDR1 MNHEY, CDR2 SMNVEV (reference sequence). This CDR3 contains 16 residues. The CDR3 DNA follows: TGTGCCAGCAGTTCCCCCGGATTCCACAGTTTCAATGAGCAGTTCTTC. Its protein is CASSSPGFHSFNEQFF.

This chain links TRBV29-1 with TRBJ2-5; tentatively, D is TRBD2 (5 bases). V lost 2 bases, J lost 11 bases, and 12 bases lay in between. The CDR3 spans 11 residues. The germline V gene has CDR1 SQVTM and CDR2 ANQGSEA. CDR3 residues: CSVESLGEQYF. CDR3 sequence (DNA): TGCAGCGTTGAAAGCCTCGGGGAGCAGTACTTC.

This clone was seen more than once but under ten times. The identical CDR3 is also encoded by other nucleotide sequences in the sample. The chain combines TRBV7-9 with TRBJ2-3; 8 bases map to TRBD2. The length of the CDR3 is 15 residues. After removal of 5 bases from V and 2 bases from J, the junction contained 6 bases not matched to a gene. Germline V gene sequence: CDR1 SEHNR, CDR2 FQNEAQ (reference sequence). The CDR3 reads CASSLASGSTDTQYF. The CDR3 DNA sequence: TGTGCCAGCAGCCTTGCTAGCGGGTCCACAGATACGCAGTATTTT.

This clone was recorded once. This chain uses TRBV7-2 with TRBJ2-1, with 8 bases matching TRBD2. Germline V gene data show CDR1 as SGHTA and CDR2 as FQGNSA. V shed 2 bases and J 4 bases; nucleotides not matched to a gene: 4. CDR3 length: 15 amino acids. Here the CDR3 reads CASSLLGLGYNEQFF. The CDR3 region has the DNA TGTGCCAGCAGCTTATTGGGACTAGGATACAATGAGCAGTTCTTC.

The rearrangement links TRBV10-2 to TRBJ1-2; no firm D call. Trimming removed 0 bases at V and 6 bases at J, with 5 bases between. The CDR3 runs to 12 residues. Germline CDR1 and CDR2: WSHSY and SAAADI. The CDR3, as DNA: TGCGCCAGCAGTGAGTCCCGGGATGGCTACACCTTC. It translates to CASSESRDGYTF.

The chain links TRBV27 to TRBJ2-6, with TRBD2 identical over 9 bases. V lost 5 bases, J lost 3 bases, and 14 bases stayed unmatched. Germline loops: CDR1 MNHEY, CDR2 SMNVEV (reference sequence). CDR3 length: 19 residues. CDR3 in amino acids: CASSPSLASGKVGANVLTF. The CDR3, as DNA: TGTGCCAGCAGTCCCTCCCTTGCTAGCGGGAAGGTTGGGGCCAACGTCCTGACTTTC.

The chain links TRBV27 to TRBJ2-7; 8 nucleotides line up with TRBD2. Trimming removed 7 bases from V and 1 base from J; junction bases left unmatched: 6. Per the germline V gene, CDR1 is MNHEY and CDR2 is SMNVEV (reference sequence). This CDR3 is 14 amino acids long. This chain's CDR3 is CASKWSGGSYEQYF. The DNA of the CDR3 is TGTGCCAGCAAATGGAGCGGGGGATCCTACGAGCAGTACTTC.

The genes are TRBV30 and TRBJ2-3; D gene ambiguous. The germline V and J ends were trimmed by 2 bases and 0 bases, with 12 bases remaining between them. The V gene's germline CDR1 is GTSNPN and CDR2 SVGIG (reference sequence). The CDR3 totals 15 residues. In DNA form, the CDR3 reads TGTGCCTGGAGTACGGGTAGCACGAGCACAGATACGCAGTATTTT. Its protein is CAWSTGSTSTDTQYF.

The V gene is TRBV7-9, the J gene TRBJ2-2; D possibly corresponds to TRBD1 (5 bases). CDR1 SEHNR and CDR2 FQNEAQ come from the germline V gene (reference sequence). The CDR3 is 18 residues long. V gave up 5 bases and J gave up 0 bases, with 19 bases separating them. Written as DNA, the CDR3 is TGTGCCAGCAGCCCGTGGGTTGACAGTTTCGCGAACACCGGGGAGCTGTTTTTT. This encodes CASSPWVDSFANTGELFF.

This clone has only a few counts. The rearrangement links TRBV5-1 to TRBJ2-7, with 8 bases matching TRBD2. V lost 0 bases, J lost 7 bases, and 12 bases stayed unmatched. Germline V gene lookup returns CDR1 SGHRS and CDR2 YFSETQ. CDR3 length equals 16 residues. CDR3 nucleotide sequence: TGCGCCAGCAGCTTGGTGGCGCGGGGGGCGTCGGGGGAGCAGTACTTC. Translation: CASSLVARGASGEQYF.

The V and J genes are TRBV4-1 and TRBJ2-7, with D maybe TRBD1 (6 bases). The CDR3 runs to 20 residues. V was clipped by 4 bases and J by 6 bases, with 34 bases between them. Germline values: CDR1 MGHRA, CDR2 YSYEKL. CDR3 DNA sequence: TGCGCCAGCAGCCGATCAGGGGTAGAAAGAGATATCGACGGCTGCTTCGAGCAGTACTTC. It codes for CASSRSGVERDIDGCFEQYF.

The genes are TRBV15 and TRBJ2-1, with 7 positions matching TRBD1. The V segment lost 8 bases and the J segment 2 bases; nucleotides outside the gene matches: 9. The CDR3 length is 15 residues. CDR1 and CDR2 (germline): LNHNV, YYDKDF (reference sequence). In nucleotides, the CDR3 is TGTGCCACCGCTCGTAAGGGGGCGGCCTACAATGAGCAGTTCTTC. Protein: CATARKGAAYNEQFF.

V gene TRBV7-3 combines with J gene TRBJ1-5, with D uncertain. The germline V gene encodes CDR1 SGHTA and CDR2 FQGTGA. The CDR3 spans 18 residues. The V end lost 4 bases, the J end lost 4 bases, and 23 bases lay between the germline ends. In DNA form, the CDR3 reads TGTGCCAGCAGCTCCCTACGAGACTTCCTTTCGCATAATCAGCCCCAGCATTTT. Protein sequence: CASSSLRDFLSHNQPQHF.

The chain couples TRBV4-1 to TRBJ1-5; a possible D gene is TRBD1 (5 bases). Trimming took 6 bases from V and 1 from J, leaving 13 bases between them. Germline V gene sequence: CDR1 MGHRA, CDR2 YSYEKL. The CDR3 spans 15 residues. The CDR3 reads CASRTQTASNQPQHF. Here the CDR3 DNA reads TGCGCCAGCAGAACGCAGACAGCCAGCAATCAGCCCCAGCATTTT.

This clone was seen once. This sequence joins TRBV6-1 and TRBJ2-7; TRBD1 matches 7 bases. CDR3 size: 12 residues. V dropped 10 bases and J dropped 2; count of bases not matched to a gene: 5. Germline loops: CDR1 MNHNS, CDR2 SASEGT. In DNA form, the CDR3 reads TGTGCCACCGGGACAGACACCTACGAGCAGTACTTC. Translation: CATGTDTYEQYF.

The CDR3 DNA reads as TGTGCCATCAGTGAGTCGGTCTTAGCGGGAGGGGTCAATGAGCAGTTCTTC. As protein: CAISESVLAGGVNEQFF. The chain couples TRBV10-3 to TRBJ2-1, with 11 nucleotides matching TRBD2. CDR1 is ENHRY and CDR2 is SYGVKD in the germline V gene. V dropped 0 bases and J dropped 6; count of bases not matched to a gene: 7. The CDR3 is made up of 17 amino acids.

The V and J genes are TRBV4-1 and TRBJ1-6; 9 positions agree with TRBD1. V shed 2 bases and J 9 bases; nucleotides not matched to a gene: 5. This CDR3 comprises 15 residues. In germline, CDR1 is MGHRA, CDR2 YSYEKL. CDR3 bases: TGCGCCAGCAGCCAACCGGGACAGGGAGTTTCACCCCTCCACTTT. It encodes CASSQPGQGVSPLHF.

This clone was picked up one time. This chain links TRBV7-2 with TRBJ1-5; no definite D call. Trimming shortened V by 5 bases and J by 0 bases, and 17 bases separated the two germline ends. This CDR3 has 17 amino acids. Germline V gene lookup returns CDR1 SGHTA and CDR2 FQGNSA. CDR3 nucleotides: TGTGCCAGCAGCCCGCGTTCTTTTCGGGATAGCAATCAGCCCCAGCATTTT. It specifies CASSPRSFRDSNQPQHF.

V is TRBV27 and J is TRBJ2-3; D possibly corresponds to TRBD2 (6 bases). Looked up from germline, CDR1 is MNHEY and CDR2 is SMNVEV (reference sequence). This CDR3 spans 13 amino acids. Between the trimmed V and J ends, which lost 1 base and 4 bases, there was a span of 6 bases. Here the CDR3 DNA reads TGTGCCAGCAGTTTATGGGAGGCAGATACGCAGTATTTT. Translated, it gives CASSLWEADTQYF.

For this clone: The junction differs from germline at one of its ends, possibly a read error. This chain joins TRBV7-7 and TRBJ1-1; D possibly corresponds to TRBD1 (6 bases). The germline V gene encodes CDR1 SSHAT and CDR2 FNYEAQ (reference sequence). The length of the CDR3 is 17 residues. In DNA form, the CDR3 reads TGTGCTAGCAGCTACACAGGGTCCCGAACGTTGAACACTGAAGCTTTCTTT. It is translated as CASSYTGSRTLNTEAFF.

The rearrangement uses TRBV29-1 and TRBJ2-7; D is unresolved. The germline V and J ends were trimmed by 5 bases and 1 base, with 9 bases remaining between them. The CDR3 is 12 amino acids. The germline CDR1 and CDR2 sequences are SQVTM and ANQGSEA. The CDR3 here is CSVSIGSYEQYF. In DNA form, the CDR3 reads TGCAGCGTTTCTATCGGTTCCTACGAGCAGTACTTC.

CDR3 loop: CASSSDRSTQYF. The DNA for the CDR3 is TGTGCCAGCAGCTCGGACAGGTCTACCCAGTACTTC. V gene TRBV7-9 combines with J gene TRBJ2-5, with 7 bases lining up with TRBD1. Germline CDR1 SEHNR, CDR2 FQNEAQ (reference sequence). The CDR3 covers 12 residues. V gave up 4 bases and J gave up 8 bases; unmatched junction bases: 4.

In this sample, this clone turned up once. One junction end disagrees with the germline gene, perhaps due to a read error. This chain joins TRBV7-2 and TRBJ2-2; 10 bases are shared with TRBD2. CDR3 length equals 15 residues. The germline gives CDR1 SGHTA, CDR2 FQGNSA. For the CDR3, the DNA is TGTGCCAGCAGCCTAGCGGGAGTTGGGACCGGGGAGCTGTTTTTT. It encodes CASSLAGVGTGELFF.